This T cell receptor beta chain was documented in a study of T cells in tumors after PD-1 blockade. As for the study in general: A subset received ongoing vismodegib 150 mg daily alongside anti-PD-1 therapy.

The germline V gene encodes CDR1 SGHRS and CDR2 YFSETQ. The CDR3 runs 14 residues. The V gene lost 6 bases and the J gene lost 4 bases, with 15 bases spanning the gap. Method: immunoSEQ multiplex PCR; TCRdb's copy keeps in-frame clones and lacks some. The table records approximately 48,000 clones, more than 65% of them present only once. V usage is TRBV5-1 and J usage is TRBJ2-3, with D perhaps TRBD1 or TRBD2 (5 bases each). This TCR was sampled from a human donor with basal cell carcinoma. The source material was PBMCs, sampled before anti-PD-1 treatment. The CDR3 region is CASTPAGSADTQYF. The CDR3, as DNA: TGCGCCAGCACCCCCGCAGGGAGCGCAGATACGCAGTATTTT.